This TCR beta chain was documented in a study of human T cells and chemical hapten exposure. TCRdb ran MiXCR on the RACE reads and lists one entry per CDR3 protein. The repertoire holds roughly 80,000 distinct CDR3 sequences, around 15% seen once, with over 3.5% in the top ten. Study-wide points: The formation of large CDR3 similarity clusters by expanded TCRs significantly exceeded that of controls.

The germline V gene has CDR1 MNHEY and CDR2 SVGEGT. V shed 6 bases and J shed 6 bases, with 21 bases lying between them. The CDR3 has 15 amino acids. To note about this clonotype: Its antigen is unidentified.

Time point specified: pre-sensitization, week 0. The sample's treatment: therapeutic diphenylcyclopropenone sensitization with weekly scalp DPC. This sequence originates from a woman between 45 and 65 years old with alopecia areata. Some clones in this sample may be carry-over from other donors' samples. The chain uses TRBV6-2 or TRBV6-3 and TRBJ2-7; D is perhaps TRBD1 (6 bases). The source material was whole blood, sampled in connection with sensitization to the hapten diphenylcyclopropenone (DPC). This CDR3 is CASSPRTAWSREQYF. The CDR3 DNA follows: TGTGCCAGCAGCCCAAGGACAGCCTGGTCGCGCGAGCAGTACTTC.